Listed below are T cell receptor beta chains from one sample, sequenced in a study of human thymus T cells. Profiled with immunoSEQ multiplex PCR; TCRdb holds only in-frame clones, not every one. The sample contains under 70,000 clones, about 94% of which appear only once. Sequencing was done on a sample of blood. Receptor source: a boy less than two years old with a congenital heart defect but otherwise immunologically healthy. Both conserved end residues are part of each CDR3. The D gene is left open where the match is weak. Size is omitted from some rows. Given values are once, few, many or a class for expanded clones.

TGTGCCAGCAGTGGTGAGCGGGGGGTCACATATACGCAGTATTTT | CASSGERGVTYTQYF | NA | TRBJ2-3 | TRBV2 | TRBD2
TGTGCCAGCAGCTTACGAAGTCGGGAGGTCCGCTACGAGCAGTACTTC | CASSLRSREVRYEQYF | once | TRBJ2-7 | TRBV7-6 | TRBD2
TGTGCCAGCAGCCCAGGGACTAGCGGTTACAATGAGCAGTTCTTC | CASSPGTSGYNEQFF | NA | TRBJ2-1 | TRBV7-9 | TRBD2
TGTGCCAGCAGCATCGACAGGGGAAACCCTGTTGGCTACACCTTC | CASSIDRGNPVGYTF | NA | TRBJ1-2 | TRBV7-2 | TRBD1
TGTGCCAGCAGCTTAGCGTTAGTGGGACCAGGGGGCAATGAGCAGTTCTTC | CASSLALVGPGGNEQFF | NA | TRBJ2-1 | TRBV7-2 | TRBD1
TGTGCCAGCAGACCTAGCGGGAGCTCCTACAATGAGCAGTTCTTC | CASRPSGSSYNEQFF | once | TRBJ2-1 | TRBV7-2 | TRBD2
TGCGCCAGCAGCCAAGAGCCGACCGGACAGTCCTACGAGCAGTACTTC | CASSQEPTGQSYEQYF | NA | TRBJ2-7 | TRBV4-1 | NA
TGTGCCAGCACCCCTCTAGGGGTGAGGACCGGGGAGCTGTTTTTT | CASTPLGVRTGELFF | NA | TRBJ2-2 | TRBV6-1 | NA
TGCGCCAGCAGCTTCATCACTGTCACAGATACGCAGTATTTT | CASSFITVTDTQYF | NA | TRBJ2-3 | TRBV5-1 | NA
TGTGCCAGCAGCGTTAGAGGGAATGAGCAGTTCTTC | CASSVRGNEQFF | NA | TRBJ2-1 | TRBV6-1 | NA
TGTGCCAGCAGTTTTGACAGTGGCTATGGCTACACCTTC | CASSFDSGYGYTF | NA | TRBJ1-2 | TRBV27 | NA
TGTGCCAGCAGTTCGGGAGACTATGGCTACACCTTC | CASSSGDYGYTF | NA | TRBJ1-2 | TRBV6-5 | NA
TGTGCCAGCAGCGCGCTGGGGGGAAATTCCTACGAGCAGTACTTC | CASSALGGNSYEQYF | NA | TRBJ2-7 | TRBV27 | NA
TGCAGTGCTAGCGGGACAACTGGCTACACCTTC | CSASGTTGYTF | NA | TRBJ1-2 | TRBV20-1 | NA
TGCGCCAGCAGCTTCGATAGGGTGTCTGAAAAACTGTTTTTT | CASSFDRVSEKLFF | NA | TRBJ1-4 | TRBV5-1 | NA
TGTGCCAGTAACGATCCGGGACAGGGACCCTACTACGAGCAGTACTTC | CASNDPGQGPYYEQYF | NA | TRBJ2-7 | TRBV19 | TRBD1
TGTGCCAGCAAGACTACCGGGGAGCTGTTTTTT | CASKTTGELFF | NA | TRBJ2-2 | TRBV10-3 | NA
TGTGCCAGCAGCCCCGTGTGGACAGGGCAGCTGCCCCAGCATTTT | CASSPVWTGQLPQHF | once | TRBJ1-5 | TRBV7-2 | TRBD1
TGTGCCAGCAGTGATCGAGAGACCCAGTACTTC | CASSDRETQYF | NA | TRBJ2-5 | TRBV28 | NA
TGCGCCAGCAGCGTGCCGTCTAGTGGGGAGGATGAGCAGTTCTTC | CASSVPSSGEDEQFF | once | TRBJ2-1 | TRBV5-1 | NA
TGCGCCAGCAGCTCCAGCGGTGGTGATTATGAAAAACTGTTTTTT | CASSSSGGDYEKLFF | NA | TRBJ1-4 | TRBV5-1 | NA
TGTGCCAGCAGCCGGCGGAAGGTTTACGGCTACACCTTC | CASSRRKVYGYTF | NA | TRBJ1-2 | TRBV7-2 | NA
TGTGCCAGCAGCTTAGTCGTACTAGCGGCCACGAGCTCCTACAATGAGCAGTTCTTC | CASSLVVLAATSSYNEQFF | NA | TRBJ2-1 | TRBV7-2 | TRBD2
TGTGCCATCAGTGTACGACAGGGCCCTGACACTGAAGCTTTCTTT | CAISVRQGPDTEAFF | few | TRBJ1-1 | TRBV10-3 | TRBD1
TGCGCCAGCAGCTTGGAAGGCAGGGGAATTGAAAAAAACATTCAGTACTTC | CASSLEGRGIEKNIQYF | few | TRBJ2-4 | TRBV5-1 | NA
TGTGCCAGCAGTTTCGGGACAGGGTTTAGCTCCTACGAGCAGTACTTC | CASSFGTGFSSYEQYF | NA | TRBJ2-7 | TRBV28 | TRBD1
TGTGCCAGCAGCTTAAACGGCCGGGTCTACGAGCAGTACTTC | CASSLNGRVYEQYF | NA | TRBJ2-7 | TRBV7-9 | NA
TGTGCCTGGAGTGGGAGAGGGGCAACTAATGAAAAACTGTTTTTT | CAWSGRGATNEKLFF | NA | TRBJ1-4 | TRBV30 | NA
TGTGCCAGCAGCCAAGACCCGACAGGACTGAACACTGAAGCTTTCTTT | CASSQDPTGLNTEAFF | NA | TRBJ1-1 | TRBV4-2 | NA
TGTGCCAGCAGCTTTACAGGGGCGAGCTCTGGAAACACCATATATTTT | CASSFTGASSGNTIYF | NA | TRBJ1-3 | TRBV7-9 | TRBD1
TGTGCCTGGAGGGGTGGTGCAGATACGCAGTATTTT | CAWRGGADTQYF | once | TRBJ2-3 | TRBV30 | NA
TGTGCCAGCAGTCCTAGCGGGGGGGCCACAGATACGCAGTATTTT | CASSPSGGATDTQYF | NA | TRBJ2-3 | TRBV6-6 | TRBD2
TGCGCCAGCAGCCAAGTCCCTTTGCGGGGGCCACACACAGATACGCAGTATTTT | CASSQVPLRGPHTDTQYF | NA | TRBJ2-3 | TRBV4-1 | NA
TGTGCCAGCAGCCTAGCGGGGGGGCAGACAGATACGCAGTATTTT | CASSLAGGQTDTQYF | NA | TRBJ2-3 | TRBV7-3 | TRBD2
TGTGCCAGCAGTGGGACTAGCGTCTACAATGAGCAGTTCTTC | CASSGTSVYNEQFF | NA | TRBJ2-1 | TRBV28 | TRBD2
TGTGCCAGCAGCTCGAAGACTAGCCCCCAAGAGACCCAGTACTTC | CASSSKTSPQETQYF | NA | TRBJ2-5 | TRBV5-4 | TRBD2
TGTGCCACCAGCACCCCTTGGACAGCCAGCTCCTACGAGCAGTACTTC | CATSTPWTASSYEQYF | NA | TRBJ2-7 | TRBV15 | NA
TGTGCCAGCAGCTGGGCCGGGACAGGGGGTATATACGAGCAGTACTTC | CASSWAGTGGIYEQYF | NA | TRBJ2-7 | TRBV11-3 | TRBD1
TGTGCCAGCAGCTTCTCGGTCTCACCCGGGACAGCCTACGAGCAGTACTTC | CASSFSVSPGTAYEQYF | once | TRBJ2-7 | TRBV7-8 | TRBD1
TGTGCCAGCAGCGTAGCGGGGACAGGGGGCGGAAACACCATATATTTT | CASSVAGTGGGNTIYF | NA | TRBJ1-3 | TRBV9 | TRBD1
TGTGCCAGCAGCCTACAGGGGAAGGATGGCTACACCTTC | CASSLQGKDGYTF | NA | TRBJ1-2 | TRBV13 | TRBD1
TGTGCCAGCAGCGTCCCTGGCCCCTACAATGAGCAGTTCTTC | CASSVPGPYNEQFF | NA | TRBJ2-1 | TRBV7-2 | NA
TGCGCCAGCAGCTTGGCGGCACAGCGGGGAGAGACCCAGTACTTC | CASSLAAQRGETQYF | NA | TRBJ2-5 | TRBV5-1 | TRBD2
TGCGCCAGCAGCCAAGGCCCGGGGAGCTCCTACGAGCAGTACTTC | CASSQGPGSSYEQYF | NA | TRBJ2-7 | TRBV4-3 | NA
TGTGCCAGCAGTACCAAGCGGGGGGCACCTATATATGGCTACACCTTC | CASSTKRGAPIYGYTF | once | TRBJ1-2 | TRBV28 | NA
TGTGCCAGCAGTGAGACCACCGGGGTCTACTACGAGCAGTACTTC | CASSETTGVYYEQYF | NA | TRBJ2-7 | TRBV6-1 | NA
TGCGCCAGCAGCTTGGACAGGGGGCGTAGCGAGCAGTACTTC | CASSLDRGRSEQYF | NA | TRBJ2-7 | TRBV5-1 | TRBD1
TGCGCCAGCAGCCAAGTTGCTAGCGGGGTTACAGATACGCAGTATTTT | CASSQVASGVTDTQYF | NA | TRBJ2-3 | TRBV4-1 | TRBD2
TGTGCCAGCGCCGCGGCAGGGACCCACAATGAGCAGTTCTTC | CASAAAGTHNEQFF | NA | TRBJ2-1 | TRBV27 | NA
TGTGCCAGCAGTCGAACTAACACTGAAGCTTTCTTT | CASSRTNTEAFF | NA | TRBJ1-1 | TRBV6-6 | NA
TGTGCCAGCAGCTGGGGAGCGGGAGCCGGCACAGATACGCAGTATTTT | CASSWGAGAGTDTQYF | NA | TRBJ2-3 | TRBV7-2 | TRBD2
TGTGCCAGCAGTAGGCTAGCGGCTTCCTACAATGAGCAGTTCTTC | CASSRLAASYNEQFF | NA | TRBJ2-1 | TRBV27 | TRBD2
TGTGCCAGCAGCTTAGCTACAGGGGGCCTCAATCAGCCCCAGCATTTT | CASSLATGGLNQPQHF | NA | TRBJ1-5 | TRBV7-2 | TRBD1
TGTGCCAGCAGCGCTATAGGGGGGATGGGCACAGATACGCAGTATTTT | CASSAIGGMGTDTQYF | NA | TRBJ2-3 | TRBV9 | NA
TGTGCCAGCAGTACCACAGGGGGCTCTGGAGAAAAACTGTTTTTT | CASSTTGGSGEKLFF | NA | TRBJ1-4 | TRBV6-6 | TRBD1
TGTGCCAGTGAGGGACGGCCAAATGAGCAGTTCTTC | CASEGRPNEQFF | NA | TRBJ2-1 | TRBV19 | NA
TGTGCCAGCAGCTTATTTCACGCAGGGCTCTACGATTCACCCCTCCACTTT | CASSLFHAGLYDSPLHF | NA | TRBJ1-6 | TRBV13 | NA
TGTGCCAGTACTTTATGGACAGGGGGCAACTATGGCTACACCTTC | CASTLWTGGNYGYTF | NA | TRBJ1-2 | TRBV19 | TRBD1
TGTGCCAGCAGCCCTCGGGGCAATCAGCCCCAGCATTTT | CASSPRGNQPQHF | NA | TRBJ1-5 | TRBV5-6 | NA
TGTGCCAGCACCTGTTGGAAGCTTATAGCGAGAGACTACAATGAGCAGTTCTTC | CASTCWKLIARDYNEQFF | NA | TRBJ2-1 | TRBV21-1 | NA